Each of the 8 T cell receptor beta chains below was sequenced from the same sample in a study of CD8 T cells in Susac syndrome. When the RNA was reverse transcribed, random hexamers were used with an input of about 0.5 to 1 ug. TCRdb re-called the immunoSEQ multiplex PCR reads with MiXCR, one entry per CDR3 protein. The repertoire holds approximately 68,000 distinct CDR3 sequences, with about 95% as singletons. Sequencing was performed on CD8+ T cells from PBMCs. Receptors were obtained from a human donor with multiple sclerosis.

The J gene is TRBJ1-1, the V gene TRBV27, with a possible D match to TRBD1 (6 bases). V lost 3 bases to trimming and J lost 5 bases, with 13 bases between them. The CDR3 length is 14 residues. Germline CDR1 MNHEY, CDR2 SMNVEV (reference sequence). CDR3 region: CASSFWGAGTEAFF. CDR3 sequence (DNA): TGTGCCAGCAGTTTTTGGGGGGCAGGAACTGAAGCTTTCTTT.

The chain joins TRBV19 to TRBJ2-3; either TRBD1 or TRBD2 may supply D (5 bases each). The CDR3 totals 13 residues. Germline assignment: CDR1 LNHDA and CDR2 SQIVND (reference sequence). Trimming stripped 3 bases from V and 6 bases from J, with 10 bases between. This chain's CDR3 is CASSIWDVDTQYF. The CDR3 DNA is TGTGCCAGTAGTATTTGGGACGTGGATACGCAGTATTTT.

This clonotype was detected only once. The chain links TRBV15 to TRBJ2-3; 7 nucleotides agree with TRBD1. This CDR3 has 15 residues. Germline V gene lookup returns CDR1 LNHNV and CDR2 YYDKDF (reference sequence). With 5 bases clipped from V and 3 bases from J, the junction kept 8 bases outside the gene matches. The CDR3, as DNA: TGTGCCACCAGCCCGACAGGGACCCCTACAGATACGCAGTATTTT. Amino acid sequence: CATSPTGTPTDTQYF.

The chain carries TRBV27 and TRBJ1-5; perhaps TRBD1 as D (5 bases). V dropped 4 bases and J dropped 1 base, with 14 bases sitting between them. Germline V gene data show CDR1 as MNHEY and CDR2 as SMNVEV (reference sequence). The CDR3 loop spans 16 amino acids. CDR3 in amino acids: CASSSISGDSNQPQHF. The CDR3 DNA follows: TGTGCCAGCAGTTCGATTTCGGGGGACAGCAATCAGCCCCAGCATTTT.

This clonotype appeared a few times. The genes are TRBV27 and TRBJ2-3, with 7 nucleotides matching TRBD1. Germline V gene lookup returns CDR1 MNHEY and CDR2 SMNVEV (reference sequence). The CDR3 runs to 13 residues. J lost 4 bases, V lost 8 bases, and 6 bases had no gene match. The CDR3 spells CASGPQGADTQYF. CDR3 coding DNA: TGTGCCAGCGGTCCTCAGGGGGCAGATACGCAGTATTTT.

The V gene is TRBV15, the J gene TRBJ2-7; maybe TRBD2 (6 bases). This CDR3 contains 14 residues. CDR1 is LNHNV and CDR2 is YYDKDF in the germline V gene (reference sequence). V gave up 5 bases and J gave up 1 base, with 12 bases separating them. The CDR3 loop reads CATSRPSESYEQYF. CDR3 bases: TGTGCCACCAGCCGGCCTAGCGAGTCCTACGAGCAGTACTTC.

This sequence joins TRBV7-9 and TRBJ1-2; D is unresolved. CDR1 SEHNR and CDR2 FQNEAQ come from the germline V gene (reference sequence). The CDR3 sequence is 15 residues long. V lost 4 bases to trimming and J lost 0 bases, with 12 bases between them. CDR3 residues: CASSSTEPTNYGYTF. Written as DNA, the CDR3 is TGTGCCAGCAGCTCGACCGAGCCTACTAACTATGGCTACACCTTC.

The chain employs TRBV7-9 and TRBJ1-1; unclear D gene. CDR3 length: 13 amino acids. The V end was cut by 6 bases, the J end by 0 bases, with 8 bases between. Per the germline V gene, CDR1 is SEHNR and CDR2 is FQNEAQ (reference sequence). In nucleotides, the CDR3 is TGTGCCAGCAGACCAGCTATGAACACTGAAGCTTTCTTT. It codes for CASRPAMNTEAFF. The whole variable domain, filled in from reference TRBV7-9 and TRBJ1-1, reads DTGVSQNPRHKITKRGQNVTFRCDPISEHNRLYWYRQTLGQGPEFLTYFQNEAQLEKSRLLSDRFSAERPKGSFSTLEIQRTEQGDSAMYLCASRPAMNTEAFFGQGTRLTVV.